This T cell receptor beta chain was sequenced for a study of cytomegalovirus exposure and HLA in healthy donors. Overall study context: Within an early data release were roughly 83 million unique TCRs drawn from HLA-typed donors. Study-level results: The likely explanation for a cluster of highly shared sequence variants was sequencing artifact.

The CDR3 totals 16 residues. Germline V gene data show CDR1 as SEHNR and CDR2 as FQNEAQ (reference sequence). The PCR used 60 Vbeta and 13 Jbeta primers. Here immunoSEQ multiplex PCR was the method, and the copy in TCRdb shows in-frame clones only, minus some. The sample contains 85,000 to 100,000 clones, around 60% of which appear only once. On this clone itself: Its antigen is unknown. At one end, the junction sequence differs from germline, possibly due to a read error.

The sequence was obtained from a man aged 55 to 70 in good health and CMV-seronegative. The sequenced material came from PBMCs. The V gene is TRBV7-9, the J gene TRBJ2-7; TRBD2 matches 7 bases. The CDR3 region has the DNA TGTTCCAGCAGCCACGAGAGCGGGACCCTGGTTGACGAGCAGTACTTC. Its translation: CSSSHESGTLVDEQYF.